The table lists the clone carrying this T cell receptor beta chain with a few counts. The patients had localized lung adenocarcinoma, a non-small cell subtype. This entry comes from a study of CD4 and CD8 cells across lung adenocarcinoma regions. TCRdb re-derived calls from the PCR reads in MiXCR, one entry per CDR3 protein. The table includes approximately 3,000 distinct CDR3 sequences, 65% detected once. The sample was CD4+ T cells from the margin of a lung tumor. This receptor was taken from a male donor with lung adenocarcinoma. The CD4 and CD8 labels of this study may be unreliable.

CDR3 DNA sequence: TGTGCCAGCAGCTCCGACCATGAGCAGTTCTTC. Translation: CASSSDHEQFF. The chain couples TRBV7-2 to TRBJ2-1; no definite D call. This CDR3 comprises 11 residues. V dropped 4 bases and J dropped 8 bases, with 6 bases sitting between them. The germline V gene has CDR1 SGHTA and CDR2 FQGNSA.